This TCR beta chain was retrieved from a study of cytomegalovirus exposure and HLA in healthy donors. 60 Vbeta and 13 Jbeta primers were used in PCR. Clones were read by immunoSEQ multiplex PCR, and TCRdb kept only the in-frame ones, dropping some. The sample gives around 55,000 clones, about three quarters of which show up once; 2.5% is in the top ten. The CDR3 consists of 17 residues. The chain couples TRBV1 to TRBJ2-7; TRBD2 reflects the table's D call only, with no check against the DNA. TRBV1 is annotated as a pseudogene. The origin of this receptor is a female donor in good health and CMV-seronegative. Material: PBMCs. The chain's CDR3 is CTSSQDRDGRSPREQYF. In DNA, the CDR3 is TGCACCAGCAGCCAAGACCGCGACGGGAGGAGCCCTCGGGAGCAGTACTTC.